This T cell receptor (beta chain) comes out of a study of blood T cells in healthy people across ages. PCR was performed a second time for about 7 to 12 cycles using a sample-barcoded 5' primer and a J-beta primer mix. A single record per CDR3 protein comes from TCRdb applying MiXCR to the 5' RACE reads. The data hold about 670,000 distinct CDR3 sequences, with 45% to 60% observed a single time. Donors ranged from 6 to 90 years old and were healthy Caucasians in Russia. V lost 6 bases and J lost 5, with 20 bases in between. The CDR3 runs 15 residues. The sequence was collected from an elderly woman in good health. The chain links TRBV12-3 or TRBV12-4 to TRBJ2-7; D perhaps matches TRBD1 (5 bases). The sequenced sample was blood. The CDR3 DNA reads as TGTGCCAGCAGCCCGGGTGGTGCAGGGTGGCACGAGCAGTACTTC. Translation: CASSPGGAGWHEQYF.